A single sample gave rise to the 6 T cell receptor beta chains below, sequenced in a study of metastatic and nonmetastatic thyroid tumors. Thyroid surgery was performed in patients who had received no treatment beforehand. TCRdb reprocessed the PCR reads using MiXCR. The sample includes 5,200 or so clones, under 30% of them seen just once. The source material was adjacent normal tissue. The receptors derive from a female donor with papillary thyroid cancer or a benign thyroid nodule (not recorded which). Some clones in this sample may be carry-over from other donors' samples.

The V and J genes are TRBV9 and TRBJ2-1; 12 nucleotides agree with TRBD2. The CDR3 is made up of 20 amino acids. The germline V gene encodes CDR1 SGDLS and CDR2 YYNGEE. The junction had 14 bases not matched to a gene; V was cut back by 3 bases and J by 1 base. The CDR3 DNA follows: TGTGCCAGCAGCGAGGCAGTTGGACTAGCGGGACTAAGATCCTACAATGAGCAGTTCTTC. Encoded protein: CASSEAVGLAGLRSYNEQFF.

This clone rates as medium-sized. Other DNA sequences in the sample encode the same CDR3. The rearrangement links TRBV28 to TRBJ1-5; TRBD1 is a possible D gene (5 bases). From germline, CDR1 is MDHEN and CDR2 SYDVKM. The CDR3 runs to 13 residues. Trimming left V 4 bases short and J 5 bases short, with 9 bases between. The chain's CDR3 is CASSSQGDQPQHF. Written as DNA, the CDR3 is TGTGCCAGCAGTTCGCAGGGAGATCAGCCCCAGCATTTT.

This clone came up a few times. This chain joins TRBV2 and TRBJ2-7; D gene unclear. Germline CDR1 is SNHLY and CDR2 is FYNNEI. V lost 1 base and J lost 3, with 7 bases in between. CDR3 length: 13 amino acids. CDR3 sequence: CASSEDRFYEQYF. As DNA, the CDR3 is TGTGCCAGCAGTGAAGACCGGTTCTACGAGCAGTACTTC.

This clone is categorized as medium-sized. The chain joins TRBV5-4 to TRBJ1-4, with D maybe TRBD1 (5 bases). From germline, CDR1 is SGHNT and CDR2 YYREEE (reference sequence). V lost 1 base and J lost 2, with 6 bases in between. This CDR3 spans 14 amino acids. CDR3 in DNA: TGTGCCAGCAGCTTGAGGGACACTAATGAAAAACTGTTTTTT. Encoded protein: CASSLRDTNEKLFF. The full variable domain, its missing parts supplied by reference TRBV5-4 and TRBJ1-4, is ETGVTQSPTHLIKTRGQQVTLRCSSQSGHNTVSWYQQALGQGPQFIFQYYREEENGRGNFPPRFSGLQFPNYSSELNVNALELDDSALYLCASSLRDTNEKLFFGSGTQLSVL.

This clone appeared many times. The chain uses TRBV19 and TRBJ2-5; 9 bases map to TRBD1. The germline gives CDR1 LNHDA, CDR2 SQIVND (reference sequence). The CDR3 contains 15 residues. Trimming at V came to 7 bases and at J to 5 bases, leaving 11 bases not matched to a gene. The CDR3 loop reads CASKALGQGRETQYF. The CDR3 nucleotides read TGTGCCAGTAAAGCACTCGGACAGGGGAGGGAGACCCAGTACTTC.

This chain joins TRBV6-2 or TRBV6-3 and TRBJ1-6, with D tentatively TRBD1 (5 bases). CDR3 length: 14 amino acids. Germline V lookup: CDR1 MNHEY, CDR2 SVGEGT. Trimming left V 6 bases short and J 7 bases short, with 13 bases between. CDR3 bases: TGTGCCAGCAGGCTCCGGGACCTCAATTCACCCCTCCACTTT. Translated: CASRLRDLNSPLHF.